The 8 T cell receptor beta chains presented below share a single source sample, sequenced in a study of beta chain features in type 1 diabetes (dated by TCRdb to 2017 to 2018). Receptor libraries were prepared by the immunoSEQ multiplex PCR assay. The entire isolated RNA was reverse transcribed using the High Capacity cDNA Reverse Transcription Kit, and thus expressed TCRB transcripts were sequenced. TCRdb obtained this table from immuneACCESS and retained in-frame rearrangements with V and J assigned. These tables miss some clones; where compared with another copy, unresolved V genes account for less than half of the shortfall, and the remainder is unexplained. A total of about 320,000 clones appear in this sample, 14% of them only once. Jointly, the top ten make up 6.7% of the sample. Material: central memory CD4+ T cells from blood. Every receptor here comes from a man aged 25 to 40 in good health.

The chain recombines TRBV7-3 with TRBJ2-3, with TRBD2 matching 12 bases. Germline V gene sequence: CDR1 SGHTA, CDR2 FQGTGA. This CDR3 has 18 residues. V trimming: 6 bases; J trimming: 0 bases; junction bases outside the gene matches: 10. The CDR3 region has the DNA TGTGCCAGCAGTCGCGGACTAGCGGGGAGTTCTAGCACAGATACGCAGTATTTT. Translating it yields CASSRGLAGSSSTDTQYF.

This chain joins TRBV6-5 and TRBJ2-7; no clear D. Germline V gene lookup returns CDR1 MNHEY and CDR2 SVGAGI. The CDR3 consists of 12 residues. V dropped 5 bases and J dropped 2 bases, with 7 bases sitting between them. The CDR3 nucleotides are TGTGCCAGCAGTGAAGCCGCCTACGAGCAGTACTTC. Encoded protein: CASSEAAYEQYF.

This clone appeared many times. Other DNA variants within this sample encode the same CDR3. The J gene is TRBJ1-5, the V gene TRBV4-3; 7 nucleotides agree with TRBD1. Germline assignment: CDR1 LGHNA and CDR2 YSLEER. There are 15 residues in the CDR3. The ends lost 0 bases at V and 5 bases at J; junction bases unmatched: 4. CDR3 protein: CASSQDSQGDQPQHF. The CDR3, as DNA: TGCGCCAGCAGCCAAGATTCTCAGGGGGATCAGCCCCAGCATTTT.

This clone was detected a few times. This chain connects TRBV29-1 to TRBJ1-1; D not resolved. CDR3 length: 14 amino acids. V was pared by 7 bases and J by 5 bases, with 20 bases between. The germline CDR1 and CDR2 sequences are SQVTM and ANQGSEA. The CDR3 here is CSAHSGVPGTEAFF. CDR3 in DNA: TGCAGCGCTCACTCCGGGGTCCCGGGGACTGAAGCTTTCTTT.

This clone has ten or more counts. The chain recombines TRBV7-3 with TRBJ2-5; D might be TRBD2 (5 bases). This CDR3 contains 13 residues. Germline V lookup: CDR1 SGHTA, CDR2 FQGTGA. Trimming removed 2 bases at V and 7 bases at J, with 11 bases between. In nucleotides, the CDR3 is TGTGCCAGCAGCTTAGGGCGCGAGGGGACCCAGTACTTC. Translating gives CASSLGREGTQYF. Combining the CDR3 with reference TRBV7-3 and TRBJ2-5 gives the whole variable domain GAGVSQTPSNKVTEKGKYVELRCDPISGHTALYWYRQSLGQGPEFLIYFQGTGAADDSGLPNDRFFAVRPEGSVSTLKIQRTERGDSAVYLCASSLGREGTQYFGPGTRLLVL.

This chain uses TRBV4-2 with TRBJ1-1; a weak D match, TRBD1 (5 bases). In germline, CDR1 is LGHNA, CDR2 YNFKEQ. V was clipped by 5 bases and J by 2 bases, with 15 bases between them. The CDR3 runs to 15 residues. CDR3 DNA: TGTGCCAGCAGCTTGGAGGGGAGGGGTAACACTGAAGCTTTCTTT. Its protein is CASSLEGRGNTEAFF.

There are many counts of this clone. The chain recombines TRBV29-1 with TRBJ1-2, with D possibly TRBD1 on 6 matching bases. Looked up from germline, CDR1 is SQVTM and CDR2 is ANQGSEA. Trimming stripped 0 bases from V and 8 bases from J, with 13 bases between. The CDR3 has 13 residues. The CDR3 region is CSVEDRPGAGYTF. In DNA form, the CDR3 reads TGCAGCGTTGAAGATCGGCCAGGGGCCGGCTACACCTTC.

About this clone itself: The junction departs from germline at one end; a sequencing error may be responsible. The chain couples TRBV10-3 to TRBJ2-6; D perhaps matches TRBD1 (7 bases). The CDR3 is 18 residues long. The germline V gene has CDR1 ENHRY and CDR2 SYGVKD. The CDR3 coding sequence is TGTGCCAGCAGTCTCTGGGCAGGGGGGATATCTGGGGCCAACGTCCTGACTTTC. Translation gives CASSLWAGGISGANVLTF.